The next 22 T cell receptor beta chains were all read from a single sample in a study of shared clonotypes between healthy human individuals. Sequencing was performed with immunoSEQ multiplex PCR; in TCRdb, only in-frame clones are kept and a portion is missing. The sample yields a few million clones, over 85% seen once. Sequencing input: naive CD4+ T cells sorted from blood. Subset here: CD45RA+ positively selected. The receptor set was obtained from a young man in good health.

The chain employs TRBV25-1 and TRBJ1-1; D may be TRBD1 (6 bases). Trimming removed 2 bases at V and 1 base at J, with 14 bases between. There are 16 residues in the CDR3. Germline V CDR1 and CDR2: MGHDK, SYGVNS. The CDR3 coding sequence is TGTGCCAGCAGTGAACCCAACAGGGATTGGAACACTGAAGCTTTCTTT. Translated, it gives CASSEPNRDWNTEAFF. The full variable domain, with the rest looked up from reference TRBV25-1 and TRBJ1-1, is EADIYQTPRYLVIGTGKKITLECSQTMGHDKMYWYQQDPGMELHLIHYSYGVNSTEKGDLSSESTVSRIRTEHFPLTLESARPSHTSQYLCASSEPNRDWNTEAFFGQGTRLTVV.

The chain recombines TRBV29-1 with TRBJ1-1, with 7 positions matching TRBD1. CDR1 is SQVTM and CDR2 is ANQGSEA in the germline V gene. V shed 6 bases, J shed 4 bases, and the junction held 8 bases outside the gene matches. CDR3 length: 13 residues. The chain's CDR3 is CSVKQGMGTEAFF. The DNA for the CDR3 is TGCAGCGTAAAACAGGGGATGGGCACTGAAGCTTTCTTT.

The rearrangement uses TRBV11-2 and TRBJ1-2, with TRBD1 matching 9 bases. The length of the CDR3 is 15 residues. In germline, CDR1 is SGHAT, CDR2 FQNNGV. V lost 2 bases, J lost 8 bases, and 9 bases stayed unmatched. CDR3 sequence reads: CASSLTLTGGRGYTF. The CDR3 DNA sequence: TGTGCCAGCAGCTTAACCCTTACAGGGGGCAGAGGCTACACCTTC.

This chain uses TRBV28 with TRBJ2-5, with D maybe TRBD2 (6 bases). The V gene lost 6 bases and the J gene lost 5 bases, with 13 bases spanning the gap. CDR3 size: 13 residues. The germline V gene encodes CDR1 MDHEN and CDR2 SYDVKM. DNA for the CDR3: TGTGCCAGCAGCGCCGGGGGATGGGAGACCCAGTACTTC. Translating gives CASSAGGWETQYF.

The table lists this clone with a count of one. The chain is built from TRBV6-5 and TRBJ1-6; D is possibly TRBD1 (5 bases). Germline lookup yields CDR1 MNHEY and CDR2 SVGAGI. V dropped 5 bases and J dropped 7 bases, with 15 bases sitting between them. The CDR3 is 15 amino acids. CDR3 protein: CASSPSGTGNSPLHF. Written as DNA, the CDR3 is TGTGCCAGCAGTCCTTCCGGGACGGGAAATTCACCCCTCCACTTT.

For the CDR3, the DNA is TGTGCCAGCAGCGGGGACAGGGCGACCGGGGAGCTGTTTTTT. Encoded protein: CASSGDRATGELFF. The rearrangement uses TRBV2 and TRBJ2-2, with 9 bases identical to TRBD1. Germline CDR1 SNHLY, CDR2 FYNNEI. This CDR3 spans 14 amino acids. J gave up 5 bases and V 6 bases, and 4 bases lay outside the gene matches.

As to this clone: This CDR3 is also generated by other DNA sequences in the sample. V is TRBV7-9 and J is TRBJ2-1; 7 bases line up with TRBD1. The CDR3 consists of 14 residues. CDR1 and CDR2 from the germline V gene are SEHNR and FQNEAQ (reference sequence). The junction had 7 bases not matched to a gene; V was cut back by 3 bases and J by 8 bases. CDR3 amino acids: CASSLRQGWDEQFF. CDR3 bases: TGTGCCAGCAGCTTGAGACAGGGTTGGGATGAGCAGTTCTTC.

This clone was seen only a few times. The chain couples TRBV30 to TRBJ1-5; tentative D call: TRBD1 (6 bases). This CDR3 comprises 15 residues. V shed 5 bases and J shed 3 bases, with 17 bases lying between them. Germline V gene lookup returns CDR1 GTSNPN and CDR2 SVGIG (reference sequence). The CDR3 region is CAWGRGELNNQPQHF. The CDR3 nucleotides are TGTGCCTGGGGAAGGGGGGAATTGAACAATCAGCCCCAGCATTTT.

This clone has only one observation. Other DNA sequences within the sample encode an identical CDR3. CDR3 residues: CASSYRRSSYEQYF. The CDR3 region has the DNA TGTGCCAGCAGTTACCGCAGGAGCTCCTACGAGCAGTACTTC. The rearrangement joins TRBV6-5 to TRBJ2-7; D uncertain. V lost 2 bases, J lost 0 bases, and 8 bases lay in between. The germline gives CDR1 MNHEY, CDR2 SVGAGI. The CDR3 covers 14 residues.

The chain couples TRBV7-8 to TRBJ2-3; 13 bases are a match to TRBD2. In germline, CDR1 is SGHVS, CDR2 FQNEAQ. Trimming cost V 7 bases and J 0 bases; bases outside gene matches: 10. The CDR3 runs 18 residues. Here the CDR3 DNA reads TGTGCCAGCAAAAAGGGGACTAGCGGGATAACTAGCACAGATACGCAGTATTTT. Translated: CASKKGTSGITSTDTQYF.

The V gene is TRBV7-6, the J gene TRBJ2-1, with 9 bases fitting TRBD2. Germline CDR1 is SGHVS and CDR2 is FNYEAQ. V shed 0 bases, J shed 12 bases, and the junction held 9 bases outside the gene matches. This CDR3 contains 15 residues. The CDR3: CASSLAETSGGRQFF. CDR3 DNA: TGTGCCAGCAGCTTAGCGGAGACTAGCGGAGGTCGGCAGTTCTTC.

Concerning this clone itself: Other DNA sequences in this specimen translate into the identical CDR3. The chain links TRBV20-1 to TRBJ2-2; no clear D gene. This CDR3 is built from 11 residues. V gave up 0 bases and J gave up 7 bases, with 3 bases separating them. From germline, CDR1 is DFQATT and CDR2 SNEGSKA (reference sequence). CDR3 nucleotides: TGCAGTGCTAGAGAAGACGGGGAGCTGTTTTTT. This encodes CSAREDGELFF.

The rearrangement links TRBV19 to TRBJ2-2; TRBD2 aligns across 14 bases. CDR3 length equals 15 residues. The germline V gene encodes CDR1 LNHDA and CDR2 SQIVND (reference sequence). The V and J ends lost 6 bases and 7 bases, in that order; junction bases with no gene match: 4. The CDR3 DNA reads as TGTGCCAGTAGGGGACTAGCGGGAGCTGGCGGGGAGCTGTTTTTT. This encodes CASRGLAGAGGELFF.

CDR3: CASRMTGGYQETQYF. CDR3 bases: TGTGCCAGCAGGATGACCGGGGGTTACCAAGAGACCCAGTACTTC. The gene calls are TRBV27 and TRBJ2-5; maybe TRBD2 (6 bases). This CDR3 has 15 amino acids. V was clipped by 6 bases and J by 0 bases, with 14 bases between them. Germline CDR1 MNHEY, CDR2 SMNVEV (reference sequence).

This clone came up a few times. The V gene is TRBV28, the J gene TRBJ1-5; no firm D call. The CDR3 runs 13 residues. Germline CDR1 MDHEN, CDR2 SYDVKM. V gave up 6 bases and J gave up 11 bases, with 17 bases separating them. The CDR3 DNA reads TGTGCCAGCAGCACAGAACCGATAGGAGCCCAGCATTTT. This sequence encodes CASSTEPIGAQHF.

This sequence joins TRBV6-6 and TRBJ1-2; 8 bases are shared with TRBD1. This CDR3 region has 12 residues. CDR1 and CDR2 (germline): MNHNY, SVGAGI (reference sequence). Losses at the gene ends were 8 bases for V and 6 bases for J; bases not matched to a gene: 5. Here the CDR3 reads CASGQGAHGYTF. CDR3 coding DNA: TGTGCCAGCGGGCAGGGGGCTCATGGCTACACCTTC.

The chain has TRBV30 and TRBJ1-1; 9 bases are a match to TRBD1. The CDR3 runs to 15 residues. Losses at the gene ends were 2 bases for V and 7 bases for J; bases not matched to a gene: 11. Germline V CDR1 and CDR2: GTSNPN, SVGIG (reference sequence). The CDR3 here is CAWSPLGAGQGEAFF. The CDR3 DNA reads as TGTGCCTGGAGTCCACTTGGCGCGGGACAGGGTGAAGCTTTCTTT.

V is TRBV6-1 and J is TRBJ2-4, with TRBD2 as a possible D gene (5 bases). The V gene's germline CDR1 is MNHNS and CDR2 SASEGT. CDR3 size: 13 residues. Trimming pared 1 base from V and 12 bases from J, leaving 13 bases between. CDR3 DNA sequence: TGTGCCAGCAGTGAAGAAAGAGGGAACCATCAGTACTTC. Translation: CASSEERGNHQYF.

CDR3 coding DNA: TGTGCCTGGAGTGTAAGTGTGTCTTTGATGAACACTGAAGCTTTCTTT. Its protein product is CAWSVSVSLMNTEAFF. The rearrangement uses TRBV30 and TRBJ1-1; D remains unclear. This CDR3 spans 16 amino acids. Trimming cost V 0 bases and J 0 bases, with 14 bases left between them. CDR1 and CDR2 (germline): GTSNPN, SVGIG (reference sequence).

CDR3 loop: CAWSPEEGWRFEQYF. The CDR3 nucleotides are TGTGCCTGGAGCCCAGAGGAGGGGTGGAGGTTCGAGCAGTACTTC. The V gene is TRBV30, the J gene TRBJ2-7; a possible D gene is TRBD2 (6 bases). With 3 bases removed from V and 6 bases from J, the gap between germline ends came to 21 bases. Germline V gene sequence: CDR1 GTSNPN, CDR2 SVGIG (reference sequence). The CDR3 is made up of 15 amino acids. Full variable domain (outside the CDR3, taken from reference TRBV30 and TRBJ2-7): SQTIHQWPATLVQPVGSPLSLECTVEGTSNPNLYWYRQAAGRGLQLLFYSVGIGQISSEVPQNLSASRPQDRQFILSSKKLLLSDSGFYLCAWSPEEGWRFEQYFGPGTRLTVT.

The CDR3 DNA reads as TGCAGCGTTGAAAGGTTTTGGTCAGGGGCCTCCTATAATTCACCCCTCCACTTT. Translation gives CSVERFWSGASYNSPLHF. This chain joins TRBV29-1 and TRBJ1-6; TRBD1 might be the D (6 bases). CDR3 size: 18 residues. CDR1 is SQVTM and CDR2 is ANQGSEA in the germline V gene. V shed 2 bases and J shed 0 bases, with 17 bases lying between them.

J is TRBJ1-4 and V is TRBV6-5; D is possibly TRBD1 (6 bases). The CDR3 consists of 15 residues. V lost 5 bases, J lost 7 bases, and 17 bases lay in between. Germline values: CDR1 MNHEY, CDR2 SVGAGI. The CDR3 sequence: CASSRHESGAEKLFF. Here the CDR3 DNA reads TGTGCCAGCAGTCGCCACGAATCGGGGGCTGAAAAACTGTTTTTT.